This record looks at one TCR beta chain sequence and its context. Its antigen remains unidentified. The sample belongs to a study of response to subunit inactivated influenza vaccine. Findings and limits, study-wide: Few new T cells, the authors suggested, are recruited by each seasonal influenza vaccination.

TCRdb redid the calling of the RT-PCR reads with MiXCR, one entry per CDR3 protein. The sample holds 800,000 to 1,000,000 distinct CDR3 sequences, over 20% seen once. After removal of 2 bases from V and 8 bases from J, the junction contained 7 bases not matched to a gene. The germline V gene encodes CDR1 DFQATT and CDR2 SNEGSKA (reference sequence). The CDR3 runs 14 residues. The specimen was PBMCs from blood, collected roughly 5 days after vaccination. This receptor was obtained from a man in his fifties who received an inactivated influenza vaccine. The V gene is TRBV20-1, the J gene TRBJ2-4; 9 bases fit TRBD1. The CDR3 is CSARSDRGIYIQYF. The CDR3 nucleotides are TGCAGTGCTAGATCTGACAGGGGGATTTACATTCAGTACTTC.